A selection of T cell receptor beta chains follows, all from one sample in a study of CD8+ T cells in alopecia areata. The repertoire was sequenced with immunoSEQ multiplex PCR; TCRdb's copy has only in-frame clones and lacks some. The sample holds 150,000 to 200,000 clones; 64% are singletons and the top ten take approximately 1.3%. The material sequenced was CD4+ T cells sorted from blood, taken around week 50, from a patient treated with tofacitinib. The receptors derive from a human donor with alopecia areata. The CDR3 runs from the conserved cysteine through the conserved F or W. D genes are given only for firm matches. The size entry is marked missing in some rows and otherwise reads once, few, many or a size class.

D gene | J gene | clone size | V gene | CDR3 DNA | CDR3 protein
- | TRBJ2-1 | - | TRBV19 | TGTGCCAGTAGTATAGATCGGGGTAGTGAGCAGTTCTTC | CASSIDRGSEQFF
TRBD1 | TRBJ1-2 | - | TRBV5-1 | TGCGCCAGCAGCGCCGGACAGGGCAGGGGTTATGGCTACACCTTC | CASSAGQGRGYGYTF
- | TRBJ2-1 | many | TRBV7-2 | TGTGCCAGCAGCTTATCTCGGGATGAGCAGTTCTTC | CASSLSRDEQFF
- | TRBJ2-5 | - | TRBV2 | TGTGCCAGCAGTGAAAACTCGGGGACCCAGTACTTC | CASSENSGTQYF
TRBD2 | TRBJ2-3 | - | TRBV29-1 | TGCAGCGTGAGGGGCGCTAGCGGGGGGAACGGCGATACGCAGTATTTT | CSVRGASGGNGDTQYF
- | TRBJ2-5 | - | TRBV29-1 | TGCAGCGGGAGACAAGAGACCCAGTACTTC | CSGRQETQYF
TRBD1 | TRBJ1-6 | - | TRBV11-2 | TGTGCCAGCAGCTTAGAATGGGACAGCGCCTATTCACCCCTCCACTTT | CASSLEWDSAYSPLHF
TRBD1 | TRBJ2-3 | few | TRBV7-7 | TGTGCCAGCAGCTTTTCGGACAGGTTCACAGATACGCAGTATTTT | CASSFSDRFTDTQYF
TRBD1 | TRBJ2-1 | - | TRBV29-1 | TGCAGCGTTGAAGCCAGACAGGGGTTCGGCAATGAGCAGTTCTTC | CSVEARQGFGNEQFF
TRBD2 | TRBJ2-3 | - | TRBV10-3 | TGTGCCATCAGTGACCGACTAGCGGGGGAGCAGTATTTT | CAISDRLAGEQYF